Listed below are T cell receptor beta chains from one sample, sequenced in a study of Graves' ophthalmopathy and Graves' hyperthyroidism. TCRdb recomputed calls from the multiplex PCR reads with MiXCR, one row per CDR3 protein. The sample includes about 370,000 distinct CDR3 sequences, roughly 15% of them seen just once. Sequenced: peripheral blood. These receptors were taken from an adult woman with stable Graves' hyperthyroidism. Both conserved end residues are trimmed from each CDR3. Rows may omit the clone size; those that give it use once, few, many or a size class.

J	size	V	CDR3
TRBJ1-1	many	TRBV6-2/TRBV6-3	ASSSQAGPNRKQAF
TRBJ1-1	.	TRBV28	ASRIGKTEAF
TRBJ2-2	many	TRBV28	ASSSRKQGSTGELF
TRBJ2-5	.	TRBV30	AWRWRETQY
TRBJ2-7	many	TRBV7-9	ASSTGGGGVYEQY
TRBJ2-7	many	TRBV29-1	SVLILYEQY
TRBJ1-2	many	TRBV28	ASRETGRDYGYT
TRBJ1-3	many	TRBV9	ASSVTRGSPSGNTIY
TRBJ2-7	.	TRBV6-1	SSSPTDYEQY
TRBJ2-7	many	TRBV11-2	ASSLEVAGVNEQY
TRBJ1-6	.	TRBV6-2/TRBV6-3	ASVTSGSNNSPLH
TRBJ2-6	.	TRBV20-1	SARKVASGLLSGANVLT
TRBJ2-7	many	TRBV27	ASSLFGAGGLYEQY
TRBJ2-7	many	TRBV7-9	ASSQMTGRPYEQY
TRBJ2-7	many	TRBV28	ASSLSRDRGNYEQY
TRBJ1-2	many	TRBV14	ASSQEGRGSYGYT
TRBJ2-7	many	TRBV11-2	ASSLDSGEVDEQY
TRBJ2-7	few	TRBV30	ALGQLYEQY